The 18 T cell receptor beta chains below all came from one sample that was sequenced in a study of T cell responses to AZD1222 COVID-19 vaccine. The table came from immunoSEQ multiplex PCR; TCRdb's copy has only in-frame clones and leaves some out. The sample shows about 180,000 clones, roughly 94% of them seen only once. Source: peripheral blood, taken 28 days after the second AZD1222 dose. Source of these receptors: an adult who received the AZD1222 COVID-19 vaccine.

V and J are TRBV7-2 and TRBJ2-1; D may be TRBD1 or TRBD2 (7 bases each). Trimming removed 3 bases from V and 3 bases from J, with 12 bases in between. CDR1 and CDR2 (germline): SGHTA, FQGNSA. The CDR3 totals 15 residues. The CDR3 is CASSLQGGVYNEQFF. The CDR3 nucleotides read TGTGCCAGCAGCTTGCAGGGGGGGGTCTACAATGAGCAGTTCTTC.

The chain employs TRBV4-1 and TRBJ2-7; 13 bases match TRBD2. This CDR3 is built from 17 residues. Losses at the gene ends were 4 bases for V and 4 bases for J; bases not matched to a gene: 10. The V gene's germline CDR1 is MGHRA and CDR2 YSYEKL. CDR3 DNA sequence: TGCGCCAGCAGCCCACCAACTAGCGGGAGGGCCGTATACGAGCAGTACTTC. It is translated as CASSPPTSGRAVYEQYF.

This rearrangement joins TRBV7-2 to TRBJ1-2, with TRBD1 as a possible D gene (5 bases). Trimming shortened V by 5 bases and J by 8 bases, and 18 bases separated the two germline ends. Germline CDR1 is SGHTA and CDR2 is FQGNSA. The CDR3 has 14 amino acids. The CDR3 DNA is TGTGCCAGCAGCCGGGGCAGGGAGGTTATAGGCTACACCTTC. This gives the protein CASSRGREVIGYTF.

V and J are TRBV27 and TRBJ1-1; D gene ambiguous. Trimming removed 6 bases at V and 13 bases at J, with 12 bases between. This CDR3 contains 10 residues. Germline assignment: CDR1 MNHEY and CDR2 SMNVEV (reference sequence). In DNA form, the CDR3 reads TGTGCCAGCAGCCCTCCCCGGGGTTTCTTT. Its protein is CASSPPRGFF.

J is TRBJ2-7 and V is TRBV19; tentative D call: TRBD1 (6 bases). Germline lookup yields CDR1 LNHDA and CDR2 SQIVND (reference sequence). With 5 bases removed from V and 0 bases from J, the gap between germline ends came to 17 bases. CDR3 length: 16 amino acids. The CDR3 reads CASSPKTGVISYEQYF. CDR3 in DNA: TGTGCCAGTAGTCCCAAGACAGGAGTCATCTCCTACGAGCAGTACTTC.

The chain recombines TRBV28 with TRBJ2-7, with D uncertain. This CDR3 is built from 13 residues. V was pared by 5 bases and J by 3 bases, with 11 bases between. CDR1 and CDR2 (germline): MDHEN, SYDVKM. CDR3 residues: CASSPPPNYEQYF. DNA of the CDR3: TGTGCCAGCAGTCCCCCCCCCAACTACGAGCAGTACTTC. The full variable domain, completed using reference TRBV28 and TRBJ2-7, is DVKVTQSSRYLVKRTGEKVFLECVQDMDHENMFWYRQDPGLGLRLIYFSYDVKMKEKGDIPEGYSVSREKKERFSLILESASTNQTSMYLCASSPPPNYEQYFGPGTRLTVT.

V is TRBV28 and J is TRBJ1-2, with D possibly TRBD1 on 5 matching bases. V lost 9 bases and J lost 4, with 18 bases in between. Germline assignment: CDR1 MDHEN and CDR2 SYDVKM. The CDR3 totals 14 residues. In DNA form, the CDR3 reads TGTGCCAGTGGGACTGACCCGACCGGCTATGGCTACACCTTC. Its protein product is CASGTDPTGYGYTF.

The chain links TRBV2 to TRBJ1-1, with TRBD1 as a possible D gene (5 bases). The length of the CDR3 is 15 residues. The V gene's germline CDR1 is SNHLY and CDR2 FYNNEI. Trimming took off 4 bases at V and 2 bases at J, with 14 bases between the two ends. The CDR3 spells CASSGRGRINTEAFF. CDR3 sequence (DNA): TGTGCCAGCAGTGGCCGGGGACGGATAAACACTGAAGCTTTCTTT.

The chain carries TRBV11-2 and TRBJ2-7; 10 bases fit TRBD2. The germline CDR1 and CDR2 sequences are SGHAT and FQNNGV. The ends lost 5 bases at V and 7 bases at J; junction bases unmatched: 2. This CDR3 spans 12 amino acids. The CDR3 loop reads CASSPSGREQYF. CDR3 bases: TGTGCCAGCAGCCCTAGCGGGAGAGAGCAGTACTTC.

The V gene is TRBV24-1, the J gene TRBJ1-5; D gene ambiguous. Between the trimmed V and J ends, which lost 5 bases and 0 bases, there was a span of 10 bases. The CDR3 totals 15 residues. The germline V gene has CDR1 KGHDR and CDR2 SFDVKD. The CDR3 loop reads CATSGSQYSNQPQHF. The CDR3 region has the DNA TGTGCCACCAGTGGATCACAGTATAGCAATCAGCCCCAGCATTTT.

This CDR3 reads CASSFIGEQPQHF. The CDR3 bases are TGTGCCAGCAGCTTTATAGGGGAACAGCCCCAGCATTTT. The chain is built from TRBV7-8 and TRBJ1-5, with D possibly being TRBD1 (5 bases). The germline V and J ends were trimmed by 3 bases and 7 bases, with 10 bases remaining between them. Germline-derived CDR1 and CDR2 are SGHVS and FQNEAQ. The CDR3 is 13 residues long.

V usage is TRBV29-1 and J usage is TRBJ2-3; D call uncertain. Germline V gene lookup returns CDR1 SQVTM and CDR2 ANQGSEA. V was shortened by 0 bases and J by 1 base, with 11 bases between the two germline ends. There are 15 residues in the CDR3. The CDR3 sequence is CSVEDPPIGTDTQYF. DNA of the CDR3: TGCAGCGTTGAAGATCCCCCGATCGGCACAGATACGCAGTATTTT.

J is TRBJ2-3 and V is TRBV4-1; D is uncertain. Per the germline V gene, CDR1 is MGHRA and CDR2 is YSYEKL. This CDR3 region has 16 residues. V shed 2 bases and J shed 6 bases, with 18 bases lying between them. CDR3 DNA sequence: TGCGCCAGCAGCCAATCTTGGGAAGGCGCACAGGATACGCAGTATTTT. Protein: CASSQSWEGAQDTQYF.

J is TRBJ1-2 and V is TRBV7-9; 10 nucleotides line up with TRBD1. With V trimmed by 4 bases and J by 8 bases, 10 bases remained unmatched. Germline V gene data show CDR1 as SEHNR and CDR2 as FQNEAQ (reference sequence). The CDR3 totals 15 residues. The CDR3 nucleotides are TGTGCCAGCAGCTCAGGGACAGGGGAATTGCGCGGCTACACCTTC. This translates into CASSSGTGELRGYTF.

The chain combines TRBV6-5 with TRBJ1-1; 7 nucleotides agree with TRBD1. CDR3 length: 14 residues. The germline gives CDR1 MNHEY, CDR2 SVGAGI. The V gene end was trimmed by 6 bases and the J gene end by 4 bases; junction bases not matched to a gene: 8. The CDR3: CASSANRGATEAFF. CDR3 DNA sequence: TGTGCCAGCAGCGCAAACAGGGGTGCCACTGAAGCTTTCTTT.

With respect to this clone: Other DNA sequences of this sample code for an identical CDR3. The chain carries TRBV3-1 (or the pseudogene TRBV3-2) and TRBJ1-1; possible D gene TRBD1, 6 bases. Trimming left V 4 bases short and J 5 bases short, with 14 bases between. Looked up from germline, CDR1 is LGHDT and CDR2 is YNNKEL (reference sequence). CDR3 length: 14 amino acids. In DNA form, the CDR3 reads TGTGCCAGCAGCCCAAGGAACAGGGATACTGAAGCTTTCTTT. It specifies CASSPRNRDTEAFF.

This chain connects TRBV6-5 to TRBJ1-2, with a tentative D call TRBD1 (6 bases). Germline CDR1 is MNHEY and CDR2 is SVGAGI. This CDR3 is built from 14 residues. V gave up 6 bases and J gave up 4 bases, with 15 bases separating them. CDR3 sequence reads: CASRSGGRGYGYTF. The CDR3 nucleotides are TGTGCCAGCAGGAGCGGGGGGCGCGGCTATGGCTACACCTTC.

This rearrangement joins TRBV7-2 to TRBJ2-1; the match to TRBD2 covers 9 bases. CDR3 length: 14 residues. In germline, CDR1 is SGHTA, CDR2 FQGNSA. Trimming removed 2 bases from V and 5 bases from J; junction bases left unmatched: 1. CDR3 DNA sequence: TGTGCCAGCAGCTTACTAGCGGGAAACAATGAGCAGTTCTTC. Translated: CASSLLAGNNEQFF.